This TCR beta chain was recorded in a study of blood T cells in healthy people across ages. For the study at large: Every two T cells gave about one barcoded beta molecule via template switching.

This CDR3 region has 14 residues. Germline values: CDR1 SQVTM, CDR2 ANQGSEA. V dropped 5 bases and J dropped 5; count of bases not matched to a gene: 9. Staff drew around 10 milliliters of peripheral blood from each donor. A J-beta primer mix and a sample-barcoded 5' primer were used in a second PCR of about 7 to 12 cycles. In TCRdb, the 5' RACE reads were re-called with MiXCR into one record per CDR3 protein. Seen here are over a million distinct CDR3 sequences, 40% to 45% observed once, and the top ten hold 15% to 20%. The J gene is TRBJ2-5, the V gene TRBV29-1; 9 nucleotides match TRBD2. The source material was blood. The TCR was taken from a woman aged 60-70 years in good health. This chain's CDR3 is CSVLREGLWETQYF. The CDR3 region has the DNA TGCAGCGTTCTGCGGGAGGGCCTATGGGAGACCCAGTACTTC.